This TCR beta chain was identified during a study of blood T cell repertoires in COVID-19. As for the study in general: The samples span acute and convalescent COVID-19 from the United States, Italy and Spain. Sources were T cells, B-cell-depleted T cells, or PBMCs; the material itself was cDNA or gDNA.

In the original workflow: Amplification from reference gene primers served as the basis for estimated nucleated cell counts. Assay used: immunoSEQ multiplex PCR; TCRdb lists only in-frame clones, some missing. That table supplies the V and J calls and clone size; D and trimming were determined from the DNA. The table shows 85,000 or so clones, with about 86% occurring only once. With 3 bases removed from V and 1 base from J, the gap between germline ends came to 7 bases. There are 14 residues in the CDR3. Per germline, CDR1 SGHTA and CDR2 FQGTGA. V is TRBV7-3 and J is TRBJ2-1; D gene unclear. The receptor was isolated from a man older than 75 with acute or convalescent COVID-19. The specimen was peripheral blood. The CDR3 DNA reads as TGTGCCAGCAGCTTCTACGGGTCCTACAATGAGCAGTTCTTC. Translation: CASSFYGSYNEQFF.